This T cell receptor beta chain is drawn from a study of blood T cell repertoires in COVID-19. The CDR3 loop spans 18 amino acids. CDR1 LGHNA and CDR2 YNFKEQ come from the germline V gene. J was trimmed by 0 bases and V by 1 base; bases with no gene match: 9. Libraries were prepared by immunoSEQ multiplex PCR; TCRdb keeps only in-frame clonotypes and omits some of them. Here the sample spans around 230,000 clones, approximately 78% being singletons. This clone was seen just once. The sample consisted of peripheral blood. This chain links TRBV4-2 with TRBJ2-3; 8 nucleotides align to TRBD2. The sequence came from a woman in her sixties or seventies with active or convalescent COVID-19. CDR3 loop: CASSQGESGGLSTDTQYF. The CDR3 DNA is TGTGCCAGCAGCCAAGGGGAAAGCGGGGGCCTTAGCACAGATACGCAGTATTTT.